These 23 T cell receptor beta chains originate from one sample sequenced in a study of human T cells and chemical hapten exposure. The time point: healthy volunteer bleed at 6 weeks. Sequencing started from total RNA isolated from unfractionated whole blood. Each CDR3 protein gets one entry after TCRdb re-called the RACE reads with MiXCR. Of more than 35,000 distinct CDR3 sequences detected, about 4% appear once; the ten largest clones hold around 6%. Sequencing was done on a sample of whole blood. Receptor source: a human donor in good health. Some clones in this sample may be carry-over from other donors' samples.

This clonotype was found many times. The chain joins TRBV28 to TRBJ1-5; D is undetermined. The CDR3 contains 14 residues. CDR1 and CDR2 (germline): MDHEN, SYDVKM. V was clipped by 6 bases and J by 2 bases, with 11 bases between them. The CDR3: CASSRISGNQPQHF. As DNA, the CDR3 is TGTGCCAGCAGCCGTATCTCGGGCAATCAGCCCCAGCATTTT.

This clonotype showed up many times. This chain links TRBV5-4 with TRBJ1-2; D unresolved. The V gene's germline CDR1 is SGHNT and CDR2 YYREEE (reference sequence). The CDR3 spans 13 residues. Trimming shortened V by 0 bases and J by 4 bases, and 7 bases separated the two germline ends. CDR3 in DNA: TGTGCCAGCAGCTTGGACAGCTTCTATGGCTACACCTTC. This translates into CASSLDSFYGYTF.

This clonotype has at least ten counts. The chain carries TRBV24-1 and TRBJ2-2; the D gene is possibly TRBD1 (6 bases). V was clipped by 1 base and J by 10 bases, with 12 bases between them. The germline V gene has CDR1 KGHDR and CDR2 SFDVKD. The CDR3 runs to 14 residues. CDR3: CATSDFHREQELFF. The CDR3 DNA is TGTGCCACCAGTGATTTTCACAGGGAGCAGGAGCTGTTTTTT.

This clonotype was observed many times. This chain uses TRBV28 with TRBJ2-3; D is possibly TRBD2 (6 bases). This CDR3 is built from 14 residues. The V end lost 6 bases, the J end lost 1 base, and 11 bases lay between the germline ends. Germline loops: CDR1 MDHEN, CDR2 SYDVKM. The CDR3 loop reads CASRQLAGTDTQYF. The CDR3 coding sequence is TGTGCCAGCAGACAACTAGCCGGCACAGATACGCAGTATTTT.

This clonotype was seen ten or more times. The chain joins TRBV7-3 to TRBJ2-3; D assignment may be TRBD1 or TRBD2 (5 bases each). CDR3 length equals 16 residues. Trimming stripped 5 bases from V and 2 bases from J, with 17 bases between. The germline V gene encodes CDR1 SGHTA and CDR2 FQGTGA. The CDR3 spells CASSRPEMGDTDTQYF. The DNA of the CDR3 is TGTGCCAGCAGCCGCCCGGAGATGGGGGACACAGATACGCAGTATTTT.

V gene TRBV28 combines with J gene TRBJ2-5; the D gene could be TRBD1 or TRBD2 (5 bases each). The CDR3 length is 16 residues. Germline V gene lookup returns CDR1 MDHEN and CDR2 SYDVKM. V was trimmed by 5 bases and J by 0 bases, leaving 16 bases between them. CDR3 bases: TGTGCCAGCAGTCTCGCCGGGTTGGGGGACCAAGAGACCCAGTACTTC. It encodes CASSLAGLGDQETQYF.

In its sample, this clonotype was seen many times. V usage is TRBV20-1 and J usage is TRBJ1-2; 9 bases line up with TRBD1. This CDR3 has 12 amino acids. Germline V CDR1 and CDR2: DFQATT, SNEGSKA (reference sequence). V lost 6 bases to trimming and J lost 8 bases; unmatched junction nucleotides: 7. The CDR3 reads CSAIGQGRGYTF. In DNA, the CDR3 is TGCAGTGCGATAGGACAGGGGAGAGGCTACACCTTC.

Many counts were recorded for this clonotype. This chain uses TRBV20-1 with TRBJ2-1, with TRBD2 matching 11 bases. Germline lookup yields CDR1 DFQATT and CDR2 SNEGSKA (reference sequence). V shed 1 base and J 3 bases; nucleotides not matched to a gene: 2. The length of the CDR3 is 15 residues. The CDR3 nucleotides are TGCAGTGCTAGAGTAACTAGCGGGGGCTACAATGAGCAGTTCTTC. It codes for CSARVTSGGYNEQFF.

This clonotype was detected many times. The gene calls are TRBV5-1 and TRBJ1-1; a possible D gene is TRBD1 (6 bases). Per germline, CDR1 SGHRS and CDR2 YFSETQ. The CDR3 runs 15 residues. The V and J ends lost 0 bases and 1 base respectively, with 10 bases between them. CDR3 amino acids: CASSLARGPNTEAFF. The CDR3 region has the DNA TGCGCCAGCAGCTTGGCCAGGGGCCCGAACACTGAAGCTTTCTTT.

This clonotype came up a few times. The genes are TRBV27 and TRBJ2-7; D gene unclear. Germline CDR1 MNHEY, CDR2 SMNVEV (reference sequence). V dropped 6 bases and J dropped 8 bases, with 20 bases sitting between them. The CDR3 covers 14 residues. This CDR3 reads CASSQMRQPWKQYF. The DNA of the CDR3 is TGTGCCAGCAGCCAAATGAGGCAACCCTGGAAGCAGTACTTC.

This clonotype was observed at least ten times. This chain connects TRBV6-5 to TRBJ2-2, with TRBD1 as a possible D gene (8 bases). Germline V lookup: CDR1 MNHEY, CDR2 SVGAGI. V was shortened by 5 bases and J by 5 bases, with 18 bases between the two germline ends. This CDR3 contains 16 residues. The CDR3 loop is CASSKWTGRGTGELFF. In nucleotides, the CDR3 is TGTGCCAGCAGTAAATGGACAGGGAGGGGAACCGGGGAGCTGTTTTTT.

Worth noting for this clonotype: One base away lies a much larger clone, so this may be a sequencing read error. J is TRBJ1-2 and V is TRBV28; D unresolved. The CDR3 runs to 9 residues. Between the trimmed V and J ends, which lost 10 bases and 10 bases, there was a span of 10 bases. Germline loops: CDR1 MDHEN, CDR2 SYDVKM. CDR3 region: CATGRDYTF. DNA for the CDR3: TGTGCCACCGGACGGGACTACACCTTC.

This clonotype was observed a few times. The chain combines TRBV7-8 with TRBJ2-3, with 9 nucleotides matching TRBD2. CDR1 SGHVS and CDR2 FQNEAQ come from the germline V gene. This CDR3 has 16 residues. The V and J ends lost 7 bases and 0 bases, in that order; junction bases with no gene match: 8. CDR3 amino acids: CASIRKAGGSTDTQYF. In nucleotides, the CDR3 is TGTGCCAGCATCAGAAAGGCGGGAGGGAGCACAGATACGCAGTATTTT.

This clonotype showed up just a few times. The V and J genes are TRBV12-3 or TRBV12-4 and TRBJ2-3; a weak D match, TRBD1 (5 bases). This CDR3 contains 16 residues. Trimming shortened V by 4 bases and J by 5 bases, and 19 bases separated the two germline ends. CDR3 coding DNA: TGTGCCAGCAGTTCCCTGTACTCAGGGTCCCGAGATACGCAGTATTTT. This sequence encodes CASSSLYSGSRDTQYF.

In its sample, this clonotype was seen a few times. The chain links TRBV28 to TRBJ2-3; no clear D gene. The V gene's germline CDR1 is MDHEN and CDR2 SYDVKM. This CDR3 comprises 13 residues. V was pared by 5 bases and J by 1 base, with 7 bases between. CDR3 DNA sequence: TGTGCCAGCAGTCAGACGGGCACAGATACGCAGTATTTT. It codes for CASSQTGTDTQYF.

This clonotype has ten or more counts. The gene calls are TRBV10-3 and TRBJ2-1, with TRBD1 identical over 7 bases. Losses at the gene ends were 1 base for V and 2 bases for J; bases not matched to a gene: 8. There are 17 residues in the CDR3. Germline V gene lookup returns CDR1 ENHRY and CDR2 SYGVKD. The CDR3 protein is CAISEFRGIVTYNEQFF. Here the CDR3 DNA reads TGTGCCATCAGTGAGTTCAGGGGGATAGTAACCTACAATGAGCAGTTCTTC.

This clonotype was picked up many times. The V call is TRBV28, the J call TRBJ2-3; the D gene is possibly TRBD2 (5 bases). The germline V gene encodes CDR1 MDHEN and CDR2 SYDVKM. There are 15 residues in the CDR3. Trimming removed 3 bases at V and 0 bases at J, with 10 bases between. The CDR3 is CASSLIRTSTDTQYF. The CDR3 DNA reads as TGTGCCAGCAGTTTGATTCGGACTAGCACAGATACGCAGTATTTT.

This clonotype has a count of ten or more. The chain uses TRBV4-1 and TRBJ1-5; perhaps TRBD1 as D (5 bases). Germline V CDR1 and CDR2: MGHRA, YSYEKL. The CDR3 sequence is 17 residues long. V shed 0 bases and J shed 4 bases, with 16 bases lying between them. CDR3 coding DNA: TGCGCCAGCAGCCAAGATGGGGCGGGGAGGGGAAATCAGCCCCAGCATTTT. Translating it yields CASSQDGAGRGNQPQHF.

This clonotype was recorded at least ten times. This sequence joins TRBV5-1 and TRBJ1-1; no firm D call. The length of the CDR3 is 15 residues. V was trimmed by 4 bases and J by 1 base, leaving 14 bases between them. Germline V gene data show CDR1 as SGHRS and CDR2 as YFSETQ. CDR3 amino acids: CASSKRTVKNTEAFF. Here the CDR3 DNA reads TGCGCCAGCAGCAAACGAACGGTCAAGAACACTGAAGCTTTCTTT. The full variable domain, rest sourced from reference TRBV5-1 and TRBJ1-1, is KAGVTQTPRYLIKTRGQQVTLSCSPISGHRSVSWYQQTPGQGLQFLFEYFSETQRNKGNFPGRFSGRQFSNSRSEMNVSTLELGDSALYLCASSKRTVKNTEAFFGQGTRLTVV.

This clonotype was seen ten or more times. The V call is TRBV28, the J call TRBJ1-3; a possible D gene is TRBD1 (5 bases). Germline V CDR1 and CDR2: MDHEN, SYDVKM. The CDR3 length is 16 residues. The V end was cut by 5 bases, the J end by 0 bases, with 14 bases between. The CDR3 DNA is TGTGCCAGCAGTCTTGGACATAATCTCTCTGGAAACACCATATATTTT. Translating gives CASSLGHNLSGNTIYF. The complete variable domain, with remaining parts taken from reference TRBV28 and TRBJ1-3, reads DVKVTQSSRYLVKRTGEKVFLECVQDMDHENMFWYRQDPGLGLRLIYFSYDVKMKEKGDIPEGYSVSREKKERFSLILESASTNQTSMYLCASSLGHNLSGNTIYFGEGSWLTVV.

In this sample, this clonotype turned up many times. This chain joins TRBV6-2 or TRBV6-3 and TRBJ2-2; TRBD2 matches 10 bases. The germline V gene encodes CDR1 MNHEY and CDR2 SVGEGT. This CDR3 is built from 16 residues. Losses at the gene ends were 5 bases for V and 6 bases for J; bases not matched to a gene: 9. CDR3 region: CASSKPSGRDAGELFF. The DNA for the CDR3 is TGTGCCAGCAGTAAACCTAGCGGGAGAGATGCCGGGGAGCTGTTTTTT.

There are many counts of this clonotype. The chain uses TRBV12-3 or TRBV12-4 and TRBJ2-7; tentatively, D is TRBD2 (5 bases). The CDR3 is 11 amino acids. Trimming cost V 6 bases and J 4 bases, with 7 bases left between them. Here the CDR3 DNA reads TGTGCCAGCAGAGAGGGTTACGAGCAGTACTTC. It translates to CASREGYEQYF.

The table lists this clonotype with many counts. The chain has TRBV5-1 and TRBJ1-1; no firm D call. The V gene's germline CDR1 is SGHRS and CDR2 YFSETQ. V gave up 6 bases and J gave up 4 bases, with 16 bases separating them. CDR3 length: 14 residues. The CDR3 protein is CASTPQGPATEAFF. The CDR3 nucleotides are TGCGCCAGCACCCCCCAAGGGCCTGCCACTGAAGCTTTCTTT.